Listed below are T cell receptor beta chains from one sample, sequenced in a study of regulatory T cells in long-lasting Graves disease. TCRdb used MiXCR to reprocess the multiplex PCR reads, holding one entry per CDR3 protein. The sample includes 400,000 to 450,000 distinct CDR3 sequences, less than 25% of them seen just once. The specimen comprised peripheral blood mononuclear cells (PBMCs), sampled when the disease was refractory, from a patient treated with antithyroid drugs. These receptors were obtained from a female donor with Graves disease. Both conserved end residues are part of each CDR3. A D gene is named only where the DNA matches it firmly. Not all rows give a size; the values are once, few, many and, for expanded clones, a class.

len	v_gene	abundance	d_gene	j_gene	CDR3nt	CDR3aa
13	TRBV27	.	.	TRBJ1-6	TGTGCCAGCAGTGTGTCGTATAATTCACCCCTCCACTTT	CASSVSYNSPLHF
14	TRBV12-3/TRBV12-4	many	.	TRBJ2-4	TGTGCCAGCAGCTTGCAGGGTGCCAAAAACATTCAGTACTTC	CASSLQGAKNIQYF
14	TRBV3-1	once	.	TRBJ1-2	TGTGCCAGCAGCCGAGAAGTGTACCTTGGTGGCTACACCTTC	CASSREVYLGGYTF
12	TRBV20-1	.	.	TRBJ2-5	TGCAGTGCTCTGACGGGAGTGGAGACCCAGTACTTC	CSALTGVETQYF
14	TRBV28	many	.	TRBJ1-2	TGTGCCAGCAGTCAGGGAGAGTCGGCCGGCGGCTACACCTTC	CASSQGESAGGYTF
13	TRBV20-1	.	.	TRBJ1-2	TGCAGTGCTGGGGCCTCAGGGAGCCATGGCTACACCTTC	CSAGASGSHGYTF
14	TRBV14	.	.	TRBJ2-4	TGTGCCAGCAGCCAAGGTACAGGGGAGGACATTCAGTACTTC	CASSQGTGEDIQYF
15	TRBV5-4	once	.	TRBJ1-2	TGTGCCAGCAGCGGCGGGACCGAACAAGAGGGAGGCTACACCTTC	CASSGGTEQEGGYTF
14	TRBV27	many	.	TRBJ1-1	TGTGCCAGCAGTTTAGGGATTCAGAACACTGAAGCTTTCTTT	CASSLGIQNTEAFF
13	TRBV19	.	.	TRBJ1-2	TGTGCCAGTAGTGACGAGGGACCTATGGCTAACACCTTC	CASSDEGPMANTF
14	TRBV2	many	.	TRBJ1-4	TGTGCCAGCGATAGAGATGCAACTAATGAAAAACTGTTTTTT	CASDRDATNEKLFF
14	TRBV30	.	.	TRBJ1-2	TGTGCCTGGAGTGTAGGCCGGGGGCTCCATGGCTACACCTTC	CAWSVGRGLHGYTF
15	TRBV2	many	.	TRBJ1-4	TGTGCCAGCAGTGACCAGGACCGACCCAATGAAAAACTGTTTTTT	CASSDQDRPNEKLFF
17	TRBV5-1	few	TRBD2	TRBJ2-5	TGCGCCAGCAGCTTGGATCCTCCGGGAGGGGCCTTGGAGACCCAGTACTTC	CASSLDPPGGALETQYF
15	TRBV28	few	TRBD1	TRBJ1-2	TGTGCCAGCAGCCCTAGGACAGGGGGCGGCTATGGCTACACCTTC	CASSPRTGGGYGYTF
16	TRBV12-3/TRBV12-4	many	.	TRBJ2-7	TGTGCCAGCAGTTTAGCCTCGGGGGCAGCCTCCTACGAGCAGTACTTC	CASSLASGAASYEQYF
13	TRBV6-4	.	.	TRBJ2-7	TGTGCCAGCTCGACGGGCAGTCCTTCCGAGCAGTACTTC	CASSTGSPSEQYF
11	TRBV29-1	many	.	TRBJ1-1	TGCAGCGCAGGGGAGAACACTGAAGCTTTCTTT	CSAGENTEAFF
14	TRBV7-9	few	TRBD2	TRBJ2-7	TGTGCCAGCAGCTTCGGGGGAGGGCCCTACGAGCAGTACTTC	CASSFGGGPYEQYF
15	TRBV2	.	.	TRBJ1-6	TGTGCCAGCAGTGTTACAGGGTTTGGTAATTCACCCCTCCACTTT	CASSVTGFGNSPLHF
13	TRBV27	.	.	TRBJ1-2	TGTGCCAGCAGTGACCCGCCGTACTATGGCTACACCTTC	CASSDPPYYGYTF
16	TRBV7-3	.	.	TRBJ2-3	TGTGCCAGCAGCCAGGGCGACTACACGACCACAGATACGCAGTATTTT	CASSQGDYTTTDTQYF
14	TRBV15	.	.	TRBJ1-2	TGTGCCACCAGCAGCTCCAGGGGAGTGGCTGGCTACACCTTC	CATSSSRGVAGYTF
12	TRBV11-2	.	.	TRBJ1-6	TGTGCCAGCAGCCGGAGCAATTCACCCCTCCACTTT	CASSRSNSPLHF
16	TRBV7-2	few	TRBD1	TRBJ2-7	TGTGCCAGCAGCTTAGTGGTACGCAGGGGGTACGACGAGCAGTACTTC	CASSLVVRRGYDEQYF
12	TRBV20-1	many	TRBD1	TRBJ1-4	TGCAGTGCCACCGGACAGGGGACGGGACTGTTTTTT	CSATGQGTGLFF
12	TRBV30	many	.	TRBJ2-5	TGTGCCTGGATCGTGGGGCTAGAGACCCAGTACTTC	CAWIVGLETQYF
13	TRBV19	few	.	TRBJ1-1	TGTGCCAGTAGTATAAAGGCAGCCCCTGAAGCTTTCTTT	CASSIKAAPEAFF
13	TRBV2	.	.	TRBJ2-1	TGTGCCAGCAGTGAATATCTGGTAAATGAGCAGTTCTTC	CASSEYLVNEQFF
14	TRBV5-6	.	.	TRBJ1-1	TGTGCCAGCAGCATCAGACAGATCAACACTGAAGCTTTCTTT	CASSIRQINTEAFF
15	TRBV12-3/TRBV12-4	many	TRBD1	TRBJ2-7	TGTGCCAGTTCCGAGGGACAGGGGGGTTTGTTCGAGCAGTACTTC	CASSEGQGGLFEQYF
15	TRBV7-2	.	.	TRBJ2-3	TGTGCCAGCAGACAACGACAGGCATTGTTTGATACGCAGTATTTT	CASRQRQALFDTQYF
14	TRBV19	few	.	TRBJ1-2	TGTGCCAGCCTACCGGACACCGCTAACTATGGCTACACCTTC	CASLPDTANYGYTF
15	TRBV3-1	few	.	TRBJ2-2	TGTGCCAGCAGCCAAGATATCGGGGGACAGAGGGAGCTGTTTTTT	CASSQDIGGQRELFF
12	TRBV13	.	.	TRBJ2-7	TGTGCCAGCAGCCAGGCAAGCTACGAGCAGTACTTC	CASSQASYEQYF